The text below deals with one T cell receptor beta chain. Its antigen is currently not known. No base qualities exist here, and no much larger clone lies one base off it. The time point label, as the study defines it: baseline before first vaccination. The vaccinee samples were drawn from two UK trials, COV001 and COV002, one of which was a single-blind randomized controlled phase 2/3 trial testing AZD1222 (ChAdOx1 nCoV-19) in healthy adults. For TCRbeta chain sequencing, PBMC samples were collected from trial participants at day 0 and at day 28 after the second dose. The CDR3 regions of human TCRbeta chains were subjected to immunosequencing. The source study handled its data this way. Repertoire TCRs were matched against a reference library of SARS-CoV-2-specific TCRs generated with the MIRA antigen-specificity platform. Breadth was defined as the fraction of unique TCRs that were SARS-CoV-2-associated, and depth was defined as the fraction of total T cells that were SARS-CoV-2-associated. Each spike-specific TCR was assigned to its reactive spike region and to a CD4 or CD8 class using the MIRA data. Log10-transformed breadth and depth values were compared by one-way ANOVA with Sidak's multiple comparisons tests. TCRdb re-hosts the immuneACCESS table, in-frame sequences only. Its copies lack some clones; in the studies checked, an unresolved V gene accounts for under half of them, and the cause for the rest is not known. Clone size and V and J calls were adopted from that table, with D and trimming inferred from the DNA. This sample gives more than 95,000 clones in total; 70% to 90% of them show up just once. Of the sample, less than 11% is held by the ten largest clones.

The data stem from a study of T cell responses to AZD1222 COVID-19 vaccine (TCRdb year 2021). Concerning the study at large: AZD1222 recipients given second doses at about 4 weeks or at about 12 weeks were pooled, since spike-specific TCR depth and breadth were not found to differ between the two schedules. TCR sequencing was performed for fewer than 250 trial participants, of whom about 200 were given two doses of AZD1222 and around 25 were given two doses of MenACWY control vaccine. Trial participants were enrolled by age into subgroups of 18-55, 56-69 and 70-plus years, and around 150, 28 and 57 TCR-sequenced participants, respectively, were included in these subgroups.

There are 14 amino acids in the CDR3, from cysteine to phenylalanine inclusive. This entry keeps only the CDR3 DNA: 42 bases, framed from base 1. In the germline V gene, CDR1 corresponds to SGDLS and CDR2 to YYNGEE. Between the V and J ends, shortened by 4 bases and 6 bases respectively, the junction contains 13 bases. Findings and caveats that apply to the study as a whole: In the small 56-69-year group, the increase in depth fell short of significance, most likely because of low power. After two AZD1222 doses, spike-specific TCR breadth and depth were significantly higher than at day 0 and than in MenACWY recipients. Reportedly, close to half of the unique spike-specific TCRs recognized epitopes lying outside the regions that are mutated in the B.1.351 and B.1.1.7 variants. The vaccine-associated CD4 TCRs covered the entire spike protein, and the dominant responses fell in regions 160-218 and 743-854. Participants were mostly white British and included more females than males, and it was suggested by the authors that clonal diversity may have been underestimated. Because no samples from the day 14 peak response were available, repertoires could be characterized only after the peak T cell response. Conclusions about previously exposed vaccinees are limited because only a handful of AZD1222 recipients were SARS-CoV-2 seropositive at baseline.

This material consisted of peripheral blood, taken on day 0 of AZD1222 vaccination. This sequence uses TRBV9 and TRBJ2-2; the D gene is possibly TRBD2, with 6 bases matching. The sequence came from an adult in good health. The DNA is as follows: TGTGCCAGCAGCAAACTCCTAGCGTCCGGGGAGCTGTTTTTT. It translates to CASSKLLASGELFF.